Sequencing of this T cell receptor (beta chain) was carried out in a study of T-cell reconstitution after alpha-beta-depleted transplantation in children. The CDR3 spans 18 residues. Trimming cost V 6 bases and J 0 bases, with 18 bases left between them. Germline values: CDR1 MNHNS, CDR2 SASEGT. This clonotype was counted a few times. For TCRbeta, the library was prepared with unique molecular identifiers. Via MiXCR, TCRdb re-called the PCR reads, giving one row per CDR3 protein. This table holds a few hundred thousand distinct CDR3 sequences, approximately 9.6% found once. This material consisted of PBMCs from the stem cell graft donor, taken from the stem cell graft. The receptor's source is a human donor who donated a stem cell graft to a child with SCID. This chain joins TRBV6-1 and TRBJ2-6; TRBD1 or TRBD2 may be the D gene (5 bases each). The CDR3 bases are TGTGCCAGCAGGAAATGGGACGGTCCTCACTCTGGGGCCAACGTCCTGACTTTC. Its protein is CASRKWDGPHSGANVLTF.